This record concerns one T cell receptor (beta chain) sequence. Antigen: not known. The record originates from a study of OX40 agonist ivuxolimab in advanced cancers. Study conclusions and caveats: Partial responders receiving 0.1-3.0 mg/kg showed among the lowest clonal expansion.

The germline gives CDR1 SGHVS, CDR2 FQNEAQ. The CDR3 loop spans 18 amino acids. V lost 5 bases, J lost 3 bases, and 25 bases lay in between. The assay was immunoSEQ multiplex PCR, and TCRdb's table has in-frame clones only and misses some. The top ten hold less than 0.65% of the sample, which has about 40,000 clones, roughly 90% seen once. This chain links TRBV7-8 with TRBJ1-1; D gene unclear. The source was CD4+ or CD8+ T cells sorted from blood, collected in a trial of the OX40 agonist ivuxolimab. The origin of this receptor is an adult with an advanced solid tumor such as melanoma, head and neck, liver or kidney cancer. In DNA form, the CDR3 reads TGTGCCAGCAGCCGCCGGCCTGGACGATCATACTGGGACACTGAAGCTTTCTTT. Its protein is CASSRRPGRSYWDTEAFF.